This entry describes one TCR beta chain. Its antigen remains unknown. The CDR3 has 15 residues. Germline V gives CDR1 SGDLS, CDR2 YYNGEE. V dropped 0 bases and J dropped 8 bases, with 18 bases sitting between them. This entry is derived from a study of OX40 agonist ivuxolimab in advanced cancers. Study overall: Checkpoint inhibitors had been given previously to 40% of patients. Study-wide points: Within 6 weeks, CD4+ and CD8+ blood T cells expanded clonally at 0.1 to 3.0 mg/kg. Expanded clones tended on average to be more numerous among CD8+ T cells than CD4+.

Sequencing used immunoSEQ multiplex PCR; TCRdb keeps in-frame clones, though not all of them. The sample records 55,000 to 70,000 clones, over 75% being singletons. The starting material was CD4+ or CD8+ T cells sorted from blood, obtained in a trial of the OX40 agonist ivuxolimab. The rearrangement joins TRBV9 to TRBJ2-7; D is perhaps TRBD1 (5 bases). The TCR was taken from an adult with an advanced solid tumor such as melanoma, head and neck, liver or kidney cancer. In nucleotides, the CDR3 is TGTGCCAGCAGCGTAGGGGTCAGGGAAGGAGAAAAGCAGTACTTC. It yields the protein CASSVGVREGEKQYF.